Given below is one TCR beta chain in context. Its antigen is as yet unknown. The source of the sample is a study of cytomegalovirus exposure and HLA in healthy donors. Overall study findings and caveats: Donors were assumed by presence/absence analyses to have roughly uniform sequencing depth. There were some 150 TCR beta chains listed as cytomegalovirus-associated. Reportedly, TCR beta sequences accurately predicted HLA-A and HLA-B alleles in most subjects.

CDR3 length: 15 residues. The V and J ends lost 5 bases and 4 bases respectively, with 15 bases between them. CDR1 SGHAT and CDR2 FQNNGV come from the germline V gene. PCR employed 60 Vbeta and 13 Jbeta primers. Only in-frame clones appear in the TCRdb table, and some are missing; sequencing was by immunoSEQ multiplex PCR. Its clone listing holds approximately 110,000 clones. At collection, donors were nominally healthy, but unrecorded immune exposures were probable. The sequence was collected from a man under 40 in good health and CMV-seronegative. The chain couples TRBV11-2 to TRBJ2-4, with D possibly matching TRBD1 (6 bases). The sequenced sample was PBMCs. The CDR3 DNA is TGTGCCAGCAGCCTTGGAAGGGACACGAAAAACATTCAGTACTTC. Its translation is CASSLGRDTKNIQYF.